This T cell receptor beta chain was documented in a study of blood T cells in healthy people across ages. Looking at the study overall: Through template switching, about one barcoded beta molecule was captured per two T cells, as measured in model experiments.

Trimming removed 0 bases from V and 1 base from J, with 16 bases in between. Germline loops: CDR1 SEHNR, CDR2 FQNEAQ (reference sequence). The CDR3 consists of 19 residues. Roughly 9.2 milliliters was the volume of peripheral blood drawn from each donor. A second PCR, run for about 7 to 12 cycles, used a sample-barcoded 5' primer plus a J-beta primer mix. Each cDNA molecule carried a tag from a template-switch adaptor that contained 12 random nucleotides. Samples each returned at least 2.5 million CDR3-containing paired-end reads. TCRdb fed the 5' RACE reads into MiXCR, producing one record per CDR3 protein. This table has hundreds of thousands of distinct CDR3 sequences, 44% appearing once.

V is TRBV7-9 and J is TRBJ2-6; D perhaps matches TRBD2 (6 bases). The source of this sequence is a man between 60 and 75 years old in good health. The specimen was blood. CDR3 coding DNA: TGTGCCAGCAGCTTAGCGGTGGGCATAGCGGTATCTGGGGCCAACGTCCTGACTTTC. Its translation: CASSLAVGIAVSGANVLTF.